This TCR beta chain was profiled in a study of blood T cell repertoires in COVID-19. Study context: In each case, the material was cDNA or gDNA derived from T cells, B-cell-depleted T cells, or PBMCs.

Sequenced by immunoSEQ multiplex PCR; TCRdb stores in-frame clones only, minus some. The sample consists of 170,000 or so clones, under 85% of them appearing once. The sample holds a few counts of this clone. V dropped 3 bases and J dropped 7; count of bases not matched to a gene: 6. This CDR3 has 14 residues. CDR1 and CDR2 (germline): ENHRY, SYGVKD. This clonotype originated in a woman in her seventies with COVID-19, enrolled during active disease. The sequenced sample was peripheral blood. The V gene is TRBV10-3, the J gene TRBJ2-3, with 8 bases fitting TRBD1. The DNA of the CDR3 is TGTGCCATCAGTGATGTGCAGGGGGCAAATACGCAGTATTTT. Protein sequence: CAISDVQGANTQYF.